This T cell receptor (beta chain) was found in a study of CD8 T cells in ankylosing spondylitis. CDR1 and CDR2 from the germline V gene are SQVTM and ANQGSEA. CDR3 length: 14 residues. V lost 3 bases to trimming and J lost 4 bases, with 15 bases between them. TCRdb reanalysed the 5' RACE reads using MiXCR and keeps one entry per CDR3 protein. The sample records under 450,000 distinct CDR3 sequences, 20% to 25% being singletons. The sample taken for sequencing was blood, either unsorted or a sorted T cell fraction (not recorded which). This TCR came from a male donor with ankylosing spondylitis or in good health (not recorded which). V is TRBV29-1 and J is TRBJ1-2; possibly TRBD1 for D (6 bases). The CDR3 DNA is TGCAGCGTTGATCGGGGACACGGCATCTATGGCTACACCTTC. The encoded protein is CSVDRGHGIYGYTF.